These T cell receptor beta chains were read from a single sample in a study of CD8+ T cells in alopecia areata. The data were produced by immunoSEQ multiplex PCR, yet TCRdb's version contains in-frame clones alone and is incomplete. The data show around 100,000 clones, with roughly half seen just once and 8.8% held by the top ten. Sequenced input: CD4+ T cells sorted from blood. The receptor set was obtained from a human donor in good health. Each CDR3 is given with its conserved first and last residue. A D gene is named only where the DNA matches it firmly. Expanded clones get a size class; other rows say once, few or many, or leave the size out.

V: TRBV30
size: .
D: .
J: TRBJ2-5
DNA: TGTGCCTGGAGTACCCGGGTGATCGGGACCCAGTACTTC
CDR3: CAWSTRVIGTQYF

V: TRBV5-6
size: .
D: .
J: TRBJ2-1
DNA: TGTGCCAGCAGCTTCTTCCGGCTAGGACCGTACAATGAGCAGTTCTTC
CDR3: CASSFFRLGPYNEQFF

V: TRBV5-6
size: .
D: .
J: TRBJ2-6
DNA: TGTGCCAGCAGCTTGAGGGGGTATAGCTCTGGGGCCAACGTCCTGACTTTC
CDR3: CASSLRGYSSGANVLTF

V: TRBV27
size: .
D: .
J: TRBJ1-3
DNA: TGTGCCAGCAGTTCGGACAGCTCTGGAAACACCATATATTTT
CDR3: CASSSDSSGNTIYF

V: TRBV2
size: .
D: .
J: TRBJ2-7
DNA: TGTGCCAGCAGTGATCACACTGGGATGGCTGGGTACTTC
CDR3: CASSDHTGMAGYF

V: TRBV7-2
size: .
D: .
J: TRBJ2-3
DNA: TGTGCCAGCAGCTTAAGTGGAGGTCCCACAGATACGCAGTATTTT
CDR3: CASSLSGGPTDTQYF

V: TRBV6-9
size: .
D: .
J: TRBJ1-1
DNA: TGTGCCAGCAGCCAGATGGACAACCATAACACTGAAGCTTTCTTT
CDR3: CASSQMDNHNTEAFF

V: TRBV30
size: once
D: .
J: TRBJ2-1
DNA: TGTGCCTGGAGTGTCCCCCCGGGATCCAATGAGCAGTTCTTC
CDR3: CAWSVPPGSNEQFF

V: TRBV30
size: .
D: TRBD1
J: TRBJ2-7
DNA: TGTGCCTGGACCAGGGGGCCCTACGAGCAGTACTTC
CDR3: CAWTRGPYEQYF

V: TRBV7-2
size: few
D: TRBD1
J: TRBJ1-2
DNA: TGTGCCGCGAGGAGGGGAGACAGGGATGGCTACACCTTC
CDR3: CAARRGDRDGYTF

V: TRBV30
size: .
D: TRBD1
J: TRBJ1-5
DNA: TGTGCCTGGAGCACGACACCACAGGGGGATCAGCCCCAGCATTTT
CDR3: CAWSTTPQGDQPQHF

V: TRBV2
size: .
D: .
J: TRBJ1-4
DNA: TGTGCCAGCGCGCAGTCAAAACTGTTTTTT
CDR3: CASAQSKLFF

V: TRBV10-3
size: few
D: .
J: TRBJ2-2
DNA: TGTGCCATCAGCCGGGACGGTAACACCGGGGAGCTGTTTTTT
CDR3: CAISRDGNTGELFF

V: TRBV30
size: few
D: .
J: TRBJ2-1
DNA: TGTGCCTGGAGCTCACAGAGCTCCTACAATGAGCAGTTCTTC
CDR3: CAWSSQSSYNEQFF

V: TRBV2
size: .
D: .
J: TRBJ2-3
DNA: TGTGCCAGCAGTGGTTTATACACAGATACGCAGTATTTT
CDR3: CASSGLYTDTQYF

V: TRBV5-1
size: few
D: .
J: TRBJ1-2
DNA: TGCGCCAGCAGCTTGGGGGACTCTCCCGGCGGAGGCTACACCTTC
CDR3: CASSLGDSPGGGYTF

V: TRBV29-1
size: .
D: .
J: TRBJ2-4
DNA: TGCAGCGTTGAAGGGACAGAAACCGGTAACATTCAGTACTTC
CDR3: CSVEGTETGNIQYF

V: TRBV27
size: few
D: TRBD1
J: TRBJ2-3
DNA: TGTGCCAGCAGCCGCCTATCTCAGGGGGCCAGCGGAACAGATACGCAGTATTTT
CDR3: CASSRLSQGASGTDTQYF

V: TRBV5-1
size: .
D: .
J: TRBJ1-5
DNA: TGCGCCAGCAGCTTGGACAGTAGCAATCAGCCCCAGCATTTT
CDR3: CASSLDSSNQPQHF

V: TRBV7-3
size: .
D: TRBD1
J: TRBJ1-2
DNA: TGTGCCAGCAGCCCAGGGACAGTGTCAGCCTATGGCTACACCTTC
CDR3: CASSPGTVSAYGYTF

V: TRBV7-9
size: .
D: .
J: TRBJ2-4
DNA: TGTGCCAGCAGCTCGAGTCTAGCCAAAAACATTCAGTACTTC
CDR3: CASSSSLAKNIQYF

V: TRBV5-4
size: .
D: .
J: TRBJ2-5
DNA: TGTGCCAGCAGCTTGGATAGCGAGGGCCTCAAGACCCAGTACTTC
CDR3: CASSLDSEGLKTQYF